The TCR beta chain described here comes from a study of T cells after posttransplantation cyclophosphamide (dated by TCRdb to the mid-2010s). As for the study more broadly: Using TRB sequencing, the study followed how the T cell repertoire reconstituted after myeloablative bone marrow transplantation in which posttransplantation cyclophosphamide served as GVHD prophylaxis. Antigen receptor sequencing covered samples from about 40 PTCy-treated patients and approximately 17 of their related bone marrow donors. Blood from every one of the roughly 30 PTCy patients who had 1-year posttransplant specimens underwent TRB sequencing. In 3 patients, up to about 3 additional blood samples taken between 2 and 5.2 years after transplant also underwent TRB sequencing, as did pretransplant blood from several patients. Because TRA and TRB clonality were tightly correlated in nine or ten samples, subsequent TCR analyses were focused on TRB only. Public TRB sequences were checked against a database of over 3,600 sequences associated with responses to pathogens, tumor antigens, self-antigens and alloantigens.

Genomic DNA was used for TRB sequencing, which was performed with the immunoSEQ assay at survey resolution or with the hsTCRB kit. The published analysis was carried out like this. The immunoSEQ software was used for initial read processing, and the LymphoSeq R package was used for repertoire analyses. Clonality was computed as 1 minus normalized Shannon entropy, and a Gini coefficient was also calculated for each TRB dataset. To infer phenotypes in unsorted samples, TRB sequences from sorted subsets of the recipient or donor were mapped onto unsorted samples from the same recipient. TCRdb took this table from immuneACCESS and kept in-frame rearrangements with V and J called. Such tables lack part of the clones; where checked against another copy, unresolved V genes explain under half of the gap, and the rest is unexplained. Clonal size and the V and J genes are those of that table, whereas D and trimming came from the DNA. Within this sample are under 75,000 clones, with about 93% of them counted one time only. The ten top clones hold 2.5% to 3% of the sample.

Spanning cysteine to phenylalanine, the CDR3 consists of 14 amino acids. Here the CDR3 DNA is all that survives: 42 bases in frame from base 1. The germline V gene encodes CDR1 SGHTA and CDR2 FQGNSA. V and J are truncated by 1 base and 7 bases respectively, leaving an intervening sequence of 13 bases. About this clone: This clone's antigen is unknown. No base quality values were provided; no much bigger clone lies one nucleotide off.

Peripheral blood samples were provided by related bone marrow donors on the day of marrow donation. Mononuclear cells from peripheral blood and bone marrow were separated by Ficoll-Hypaque density centrifugation and then cryopreserved. What the research found in general, with its limitations: At 1-2 months, donor-recipient similarity was low but rose over the first year, and the later blood repertoires were often dominated by donor CD8+ memory clones. The TRB repertoires of T cells infiltrating skin or GI tract showed only limited overlap with the TRB repertoires of T cells in blood. Across the 45 patients, TRB clonality was highly associated with recipient CMV seropositivity and CMV reactivation, and diversity with PTCy was similar to that in the CNI/methotrexate controls.

Input material: PBMCs. The V and J segments used are TRBV7-2 and TRBJ2-5, with TRBD2 perhaps the D gene, on 5 matching bases. The receptor's source is a woman between 25 and 40 years old in good health and a related stem cell transplant donor. CDR3 loop: CASSLESLGGTQYF. In nucleotides, the sequence is TGTGCCAGCAGCTTAGAATCTCTCGGAGGGACCCAGTACTTC.